This T cell receptor (beta chain) was found in a study of T-cell memory formation after mild COVID-19. Regarding the study as a whole: Pre-infection memory already had some responding clones, implying cross-reactive memory joined. Clonal second-wave expansions that peaked on day 37 had unconfirmed SARS-CoV-2 specificity. Researchers report contracting CD4+ clones mostly in CM and EM, with CD8+ clones in EMRA. Clones contracting across day 15 to 85 had a balanced CD4/CD8 profile; later expanding clones leaned CD4+.

Comments on this clonotype: The antigen remains undetermined.

TCRdb ran MiXCR on the 5' RACE reads and lists one entry per CDR3 protein. The table lists around 200,000 distinct CDR3 sequences, under 20% of them singletons. This CDR3 comprises 15 residues. CDR1 and CDR2 from the germline V gene are KGHSH and LQKENI. V shed 2 bases and J 5 bases; nucleotides not matched to a gene: 7. J is TRBJ2-5 and V is TRBV18, with TRBD2 identical over 8 bases. The sequencing input was PBMCs or a T cell subset sorted from them (not recorded which). The TCR originated in a man aged 18 to 35 who had mild COVID-19 (a few samples of this study predate the infection). Cell type and time point are not known. CDR3 amino acids: CASSPRTSSEETQYF. CDR3 DNA sequence: TGTGCCAGCTCACCAAGGACTAGCAGTGAGGAGACCCAGTACTTC.